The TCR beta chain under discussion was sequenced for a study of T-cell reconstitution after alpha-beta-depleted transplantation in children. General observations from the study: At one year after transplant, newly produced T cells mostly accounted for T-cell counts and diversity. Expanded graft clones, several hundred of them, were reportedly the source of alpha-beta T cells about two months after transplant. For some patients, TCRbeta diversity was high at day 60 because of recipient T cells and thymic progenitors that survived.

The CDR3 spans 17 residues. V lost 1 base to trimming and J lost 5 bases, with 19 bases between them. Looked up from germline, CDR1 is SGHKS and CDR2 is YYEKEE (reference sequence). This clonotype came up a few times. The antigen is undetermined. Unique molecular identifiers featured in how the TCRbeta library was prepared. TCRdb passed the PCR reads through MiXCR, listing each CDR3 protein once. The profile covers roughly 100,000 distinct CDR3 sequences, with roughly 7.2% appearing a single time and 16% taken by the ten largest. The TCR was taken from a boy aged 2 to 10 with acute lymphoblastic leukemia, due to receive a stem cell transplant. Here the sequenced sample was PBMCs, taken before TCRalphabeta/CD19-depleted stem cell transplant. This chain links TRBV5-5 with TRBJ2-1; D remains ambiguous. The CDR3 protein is CASSLRSRSAGNNEQFF. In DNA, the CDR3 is TGTGCCAGCAGCTTGCGGTCGAGGTCCGCCGGAAACAATGAGCAGTTCTTC.